This entry lists 23 T cell receptor beta chains sequenced from one sample in a study of PD-1 blockade in classical Hodgkin lymphoma (TCRdb year 2020). In light of the paper, this sample's time point label describes: cycle 2 day 1 (C2D1) of nivolumab. Relapse after autologous stem cell transplantation had occurred in all trial patients, and cohorts A, B and C were distinguished by prior brentuximab vedotin exposure. Preparation of the library involved the immunoSEQ multiplex PCR assay. TCRdb holds this immuneACCESS table with in-frame rearrangements only. Some clones are missing; in checked studies, unresolved V genes explain under half, and the rest has no known cause. Present in this sample are about 24,000 clones, about 83% of which were seen just once. Approximately 7.7% of the sample comes from the top ten. The source material was peripheral blood mononuclear cells (PBMCs), sampled before the second cycle of nivolumab. These receptor sequences come from a human donor with classical Hodgkin lymphoma.

The genes are TRBV6-5 and TRBJ1-5; D not certain. The V gene's germline CDR1 is MNHEY and CDR2 SVGAGI. V lost 6 bases and J 5 bases, leaving 8 bases between the germline ends. This CDR3 region has 12 residues. This chain's CDR3 is CASSRGDQPQHF. The CDR3 DNA reads TGTGCCAGCAGCCGTGGGGATCAGCCCCAGCATTTT.

The chain is built from TRBV7-8 and TRBJ2-2; TRBD1 agrees at 10 bases. With 5 bases clipped from V and 6 bases from J, the junction kept 3 bases outside the gene matches. CDR1 and CDR2 (germline): SGHVS, FQNEAQ. There are 14 residues in the CDR3. CDR3 sequence (DNA): TGTGCCAGCAGCACCGGACAGGGGGCCGGGGAGCTGTTTTTT. Translated: CASSTGQGAGELFF.

This clone was detected only a few times. The chain is built from TRBV6-4 and TRBJ2-7; 11 bases match TRBD1. This CDR3 has 16 amino acids. The J segment lost 5 bases and the V segment lost 2 bases, leaving 8 bases of the junction unmatched. Per germline, CDR1 MRHNA and CDR2 SNTAGT. CDR3 protein: CASSDAPGQGVHEQYF. The DNA of the CDR3 is TGTGCCAGCAGTGACGCACCGGGACAGGGGGTCCACGAGCAGTACTTC.

The chain links TRBV11-2 to TRBJ1-2; the D gene is possibly TRBD1 (6 bases). The germline V and J ends were trimmed by 1 base and 4 bases, with 16 bases remaining between them. This CDR3 contains 16 residues. The germline V gene encodes CDR1 SGHAT and CDR2 FQNNGV. In nucleotides, the CDR3 is TGTGCCAGCAGCTTAGTGGTGGGGGCGCCTACCTATGGCTACACCTTC. This encodes CASSLVVGAPTYGYTF.

The rearrangement links TRBV7-2 to TRBJ1-4; 7 bases align to TRBD1. The germline V gene encodes CDR1 SGHTA and CDR2 FQGNSA. This CDR3 is 17 amino acids long. J lost 5 bases, V lost 5 bases, and 14 bases had no gene match. For the CDR3, the DNA is TGTGCCAGCAGCCCTACCTTATCCGGGACAGCGAATGAAAAACTGTTTTTT. As protein: CASSPTLSGTANEKLFF.

In its sample, this clone ranks as medium-sized (0.01 to 0.1%). Other DNA sequences within the sample encode an identical CDR3. This sequence joins TRBV11-3 and TRBJ2-3; D not certain. CDR3 length: 12 residues. Germline CDR1 is SGHNT and CDR2 is YENEEA. The V and J ends lost 2 bases and 9 bases respectively, with 9 bases between them. CDR3 sequence (DNA): TGTGCCAGCAGCTTAAGGGTCGGAACGCAGTATTTT. Translated, it gives CASSLRVGTQYF.

V is TRBV6-1 and J is TRBJ1-5; D remains unclear. Germline CDR1 is MNHNS and CDR2 is SASEGT. The CDR3 runs to 14 residues. V was shortened by 4 bases and J by 1 base, with 8 bases between the two germline ends. CDR3 loop: CASSVGGSNQPQHF. The CDR3 DNA sequence: TGTGCCAGCAGTGTAGGAGGGAGCAATCAGCCCCAGCATTTT.

This clone is a singleton in its sample. V is TRBV29-1 and J is TRBJ2-1; D unclear. V was clipped by 3 bases and J by 3 bases, with 3 bases between them. There are 11 residues in the CDR3. Germline lookup yields CDR1 SQVTM and CDR2 ANQGSEA. CDR3 sequence (DNA): TGCAGCGTTGAGGTCTACAATGAGCAGTTCTTC. Amino acids: CSVEVYNEQFF.

This clone was counted once. The chain employs TRBV6-4 and TRBJ2-1; 7 bases are a match to TRBD2. Per germline, CDR1 MRHNA and CDR2 SNTAGT. The J segment lost 2 bases and the V segment lost 2 bases, leaving 6 bases of the junction unmatched. The CDR3 is 16 amino acids. The CDR3 reads CASSDRASGAYNEQFF. CDR3 coding DNA: TGTGCCAGCAGTGACAGGGCTAGCGGAGCCTACAATGAGCAGTTCTTC.

The chain recombines TRBV28 with TRBJ1-3; 9 bases line up with TRBD1. Losses at the gene ends were 4 bases for V and 4 bases for J; bases not matched to a gene: 17. The CDR3 runs to 19 residues. Germline-derived CDR1 and CDR2 are MDHEN and SYDVKM. The CDR3 nucleotides read TGTGCCAGCAGTTCCGGCCCGGGACAGGGTCTAGGGTTAGGAAACACCATATATTTT. It specifies CASSSGPGQGLGLGNTIYF. Full variable domain (outside the CDR3, taken from reference TRBV28 and TRBJ1-3): DVKVTQSSRYLVKRTGEKVFLECVQDMDHENMFWYRQDPGLGLRLIYFSYDVKMKEKGDIPEGYSVSREKKERFSLILESASTNQTSMYLCASSSGPGQGLGLGNTIYFGEGSWLTVV.

The J gene is TRBJ1-1, the V gene TRBV25-1, with a weak D call TRBD1 (6 bases). V was shortened by 6 bases and J by 0 bases, with 11 bases between the two germline ends. The CDR3 runs 14 residues. Per the germline V gene, CDR1 is MGHDK and CDR2 is SYGVNS. The CDR3 here is CASRQTGLNTEAFF. CDR3 DNA sequence: TGTGCCAGCAGGCAGACAGGTCTGAACACTGAAGCTTTCTTT. The full variable domain, in which reference TRBV25-1 and TRBJ1-1 provide the parts outside the CDR3, is EADIYQTPRYLVIGTGKKITLECSQTMGHDKMYWYQQDPGMELHLIHYSYGVNSTEKGDLSSESTVSRIRTEHFPLTLESARPSHTSQYLCASRQTGLNTEAFFGQGTRLTVV.

This chain joins TRBV10-3 and TRBJ2-3; no firm D call. With 2 bases removed from V and 9 bases from J, the gap between germline ends came to 9 bases. The germline V gene has CDR1 ENHRY and CDR2 SYGVKD. There are 12 residues in the CDR3. For the CDR3, the DNA is TGTGCCATCAGTGAGGACCGGTCGACGCAGTATTTT. Amino acids: CAISEDRSTQYF.

The chain carries TRBV7-8 and TRBJ1-2; D is unresolved. Trimming cost V 8 bases and J 3 bases, with 19 bases left between them. Germline V gene lookup returns CDR1 SGHVS and CDR2 FQNEAQ. CDR3 length: 15 amino acids. CDR3 loop: CASAHIGRVDYGYTF. CDR3 DNA sequence: TGTGCCAGCGCCCACATAGGCAGAGTCGACTATGGCTACACCTTC.

Concerning this clone: Germline and junction disagree at one end, which may indicate a read error. The genes are TRBV7-7 and TRBJ2-1; D call uncertain. This CDR3 has 15 amino acids. The V gene's germline CDR1 is SSHAT and CDR2 FNYEAQ (reference sequence). The CDR3 DNA reads as TGTGCTAGCAGCCCGGACGCCCGGCTATACAATGAGCAGTTCTTC. Encoded protein: CASSPDARLYNEQFF.

The rearrangement uses TRBV28 and TRBJ2-3, with TRBD2 matching 7 bases. The V and J ends lost 6 bases and 1 base, in that order; junction bases with no gene match: 7. The germline V gene encodes CDR1 MDHEN and CDR2 SYDVKM. CDR3 length equals 15 residues. CDR3 DNA sequence: TGTGCCAGCAGGTTCGAGGGGAGGGGCACAGATACGCAGTATTTT. It specifies CASRFEGRGTDTQYF.

V and J are TRBV6-6 and TRBJ2-7, with TRBD2 identical over 10 bases. The junction had 8 bases not matched to a gene; V was cut back by 6 bases and J by 6 bases. Germline V CDR1 and CDR2: MNHNY, SVGAGI (reference sequence). The CDR3 is 14 amino acids. The chain's CDR3 is CASSAAGGPREQYF. DNA for the CDR3: TGTGCCAGCAGCGCAGCGGGAGGGCCGCGCGAGCAGTACTTC.

The chain combines TRBV6-5 with TRBJ2-1, with D uncertain. V lost 0 bases, J lost 7 bases, and 1 base lay in between. The V gene's germline CDR1 is MNHEY and CDR2 SVGAGI. The CDR3 covers 11 residues. The CDR3 reads CASSYSNEQFF. In DNA form, the CDR3 reads TGTGCCAGCAGTTACTCGAATGAGCAGTTCTTC.

This chain uses TRBV29-1 with TRBJ1-1, with TRBD1 matching over 9 bases. J gave up 0 bases and V 6 bases, and 2 bases lay outside the gene matches. The CDR3 covers 13 residues. Germline CDR1 reads SQVTM; CDR2 reads ANQGSEA. CDR3 sequence reads: CSVDRGMNTEAFF. The CDR3 DNA reads TGCAGCGTAGACAGGGGGATGAACACTGAAGCTTTCTTT.

This clone turned up a few times. The genes are TRBV4-3 and TRBJ2-7; 8 nucleotides agree with TRBD2. This CDR3 spans 16 amino acids. The ends lost 0 bases at V and 5 bases at J; junction bases unmatched: 9. Germline CDR1 is LGHNA and CDR2 is YSLEER. The CDR3 region has the DNA TGCGCCAGCAGCCAAGACCGGACTAGCCCGGGGGACGAGCAGTACTTC. It specifies CASSQDRTSPGDEQYF.

The rearrangement uses TRBV29-1 and TRBJ2-7; 7 bases map to TRBD1. The CDR3 length is 11 residues. With 6 bases clipped from V and 7 bases from J, the junction kept 6 bases outside the gene matches. Germline CDR1 and CDR2: SQVTM and ANQGSEA. DNA of the CDR3: TGCAGCGTGAAAACAGGGGAGGAGCAGTACTTC. It yields the protein CSVKTGEEQYF.

V is TRBV7-2 and J is TRBJ2-5; TRBD1 is a possible D gene (5 bases). The ends were cut back, 5 bases at V and 2 bases at J, with 12 bases in the middle. CDR1 is SGHTA and CDR2 is FQGNSA in the germline V gene. This CDR3 has 14 amino acids. The CDR3 coding sequence is TGTGCCAGCAGCGAAGACAGTTTTCAAGAGACCCAGTACTTC. Translated: CASSEDSFQETQYF. Looking up the rest from reference TRBV7-2 and TRBJ2-5 gives the full variable domain: GAGVSQSPSNKVTEKGKDVELRCDPISGHTALYWYRQSLGQGLEFLIYFQGNSAPDKSGLPSDRFSAERTGGSVSTLTIQRTQQEDSAVYLCASSEDSFQETQYFGPGTRLLVL.

J is TRBJ2-4 and V is TRBV2; 11 bases agree with TRBD1. CDR1 is SNHLY and CDR2 is FYNNEI in the germline V gene. CDR3 length equals 17 residues. V gave up 4 bases and J gave up 9 bases; unmatched junction bases: 14. CDR3 amino acids: CASSANTGDRGDGIQYF. CDR3 sequence (DNA): TGTGCCAGCAGTGCCAATACTGGGGACAGGGGGGATGGCATTCAGTACTTC.

This sequence joins TRBV29-1 and TRBJ2-7; D is possibly TRBD2 (6 bases). Germline V gene sequence: CDR1 SQVTM, CDR2 ANQGSEA. The CDR3 contains 12 residues. Trimming left V 4 bases short and J 9 bases short, with 16 bases between. CDR3 protein: CSVVRGAERQYF. Written as DNA, the CDR3 is TGCAGCGTTGTGCGGGGAGCGGAAAGGCAGTACTTC.